The 27 T cell receptor beta chains in this list originate from one sample, sequenced in a study of cytomegalovirus exposure and HLA in healthy donors. The table came from immunoSEQ multiplex PCR; TCRdb's copy has only in-frame clones and leaves some out. The repertoire holds about 280,000 clones, more than 75% seen once, with roughly 1% in the top ten. Sequencing input: PBMCs. These receptors all come from a woman between 18 and 30 years old in good health and CMV-seronegative.

The chain recombines TRBV18 with TRBJ1-1; 7 nucleotides line up with TRBD1. J lost 3 bases, V lost 3 bases, and 7 bases had no gene match. Germline V gene lookup returns CDR1 KGHSH and CDR2 LQKENI. The CDR3 loop spans 15 amino acids. CDR3 DNA sequence: TGTGCCAGCTCACCGTTACAGGGGCGGCACACTGAAGCTTTCTTT. It is translated as CASSPLQGRHTEAFF.

The chain uses TRBV12-2 and TRBJ2-7; TRBD2, the table's D call, was not compared with the DNA. TRBV12-2 is flagged as a pseudogene. This CDR3 region has 16 residues. The CDR3 DNA is TGTGCAAGTCGTTCGACTAGCGGGACGATTACCTACGAGCAGTACTTC. Amino acids: CASRSTSGTITYEQYF.

V usage is TRBV7-6 and J usage is TRBJ2-1; 13 bases line up with TRBD2. Germline V gives CDR1 SGHVS, CDR2 FNYEAQ. This CDR3 spans 14 amino acids. V shed 8 bases, J shed 10 bases, and the junction held 8 bases outside the gene matches. CDR3 loop: CASSRTSGRDEQFF. The CDR3 region has the DNA TGTGCCAGCTCCCGGACTAGCGGGAGAGACGAGCAGTTCTTC. Combining the CDR3 with reference TRBV7-6 and TRBJ2-1 gives the whole variable domain GAGVSQSPRYKVTKRGQDVALRCDPISGHVSLYWYRQALGQGPEFLTYFNYEAQQDKSGLPNDRFSAERPEGSISTLTIQRTEQRDSAMYRCASSRTSGRDEQFFGPGTRLTVL.

The chain has TRBV27 and TRBJ1-4, with a tentative D call TRBD1 (5 bases). Trimming took 3 bases from V and 0 from J, leaving 8 bases between them. The germline V gene has CDR1 MNHEY and CDR2 SMNVEV (reference sequence). The CDR3 is 15 amino acids. The DNA of the CDR3 is TGTGCCAGCAGTTTGACAGTCGCAACTAATGAAAAACTGTTTTTT. Translated, it gives CASSLTVATNEKLFF.

CDR3 protein: CAWSVLGTGTNTEAFF. The CDR3 DNA reads as TGTGCCTGGAGTGTTCTGGGGACAGGTACGAACACTGAAGCTTTCTTT. The chain combines TRBV30 with TRBJ1-1; 8 bases line up with TRBD1. Unmatched junction bases numbered 7, after V lost 0 bases and J lost 1 base. The length of the CDR3 is 16 residues. Germline CDR1 GTSNPN, CDR2 SVGIG (reference sequence).

This chain links TRBV29-1 with TRBJ1-2; 8 positions agree with TRBD1. Germline CDR1 and CDR2: SQVTM and ANQGSEA. After removal of 3 bases from V and 4 bases from J, the junction contained 7 bases not matched to a gene. The CDR3 totals 14 residues. The CDR3 region is CSVDLGQGSYGYTF. The DNA for the CDR3 is TGCAGCGTTGATCTCGGACAGGGCTCCTATGGCTACACCTTC.

The genes are TRBV11-2 and TRBJ1-1, with D hard to call. The CDR3 covers 13 residues. CDR1 SGHAT and CDR2 FQNNGV come from the germline V gene. With 3 bases removed from V and 1 base from J, the gap between germline ends came to 6 bases. Here the CDR3 DNA reads TGTGCCAGCAGCTTTAGTAAGAACACTGAAGCTTTCTTT. This gives the protein CASSFSKNTEAFF.

The rearrangement links TRBV4-2 to TRBJ1-2; a weak D match, TRBD1 (5 bases). V shed 4 bases and J shed 7 bases, with 19 bases lying between them. This CDR3 region has 15 residues. The germline V gene has CDR1 LGHNA and CDR2 YNFKEQ. The CDR3 region has the DNA TGTGCCAGCAGCCCCGAAGGGCAGGGAAAGATTGGCTACACCTTC. It specifies CASSPEGQGKIGYTF.

The rearrangement joins TRBV29-1 to TRBJ2-5, with 9 bases that match TRBD2. This CDR3 spans 17 amino acids. Trimming at V came to 4 bases and at J to 3 bases, leaving 15 bases not matched to a gene. CDR1 is SQVTM, CDR2 ANQGSEA, per germline. The CDR3, as DNA: TGCAGCGTTGCTTTCCTAGCGGGACCCCCAGGGGAAGAGACCCAGTACTTC. Translating gives CSVAFLAGPPGEETQYF. The full variable domain, completed using reference TRBV29-1 and TRBJ2-5, is SAVISQKPSRDICQRGTSLTIQCQVDSQVTMMFWYRQQPGQSLTLIATANQGSEATYESGFVIDKFPISRPNLTFSTLTVSNMSPEDSSIYLCSVAFLAGPPGEETQYFGPGTRLLVL.

The chain is built from TRBV7-2 and TRBJ2-3; no firm D call. V lost 6 bases and J 3 bases, leaving 7 bases between the germline ends. The CDR3 runs to 12 residues. CDR1 is SGHTA, CDR2 FQGNSA, per germline. The CDR3 here is CASRLITDTQYF. The CDR3 bases are TGTGCCAGCAGACTTATTACAGATACGCAGTATTTT.

Note on this clone: Different DNA sequences within this sample yield the same CDR3. The gene calls are TRBV5-1 and TRBJ2-1; 10 positions agree with TRBD2. Germline CDR1 and CDR2: SGHRS and YFSETQ. This CDR3 region has 15 residues. Unmatched junction bases numbered 4, after V lost 3 bases and J lost 4 bases. The CDR3 loop is CASSSSGRVYNEQFF. The CDR3 nucleotides are TGCGCCAGCAGCTCAAGCGGGAGGGTATACAATGAGCAGTTCTTC.

The chain recombines TRBV4-1 with TRBJ2-3; 7 nucleotides align to TRBD2. CDR1 and CDR2 from the germline V gene are MGHRA and YSYEKL. Unmatched junction bases numbered 7, after V lost 4 bases and J lost 0 bases. The CDR3 spans 16 residues. CDR3: CASSPPSGASTDTQYF. CDR3 DNA: TGCGCCAGCAGCCCCCCTAGCGGAGCTAGCACAGATACGCAGTATTTT.

The genes are TRBV6-1 and TRBJ2-3; TRBD1 matches at 7 bases. J was trimmed by 4 bases and V by 7 bases; bases with no gene match: 11. The germline V gene encodes CDR1 MNHNS and CDR2 SASEGT. The CDR3 has 15 residues. The CDR3 loop is CASIGGLDRADTQYF. DNA for the CDR3: TGTGCCAGCATAGGGGGCCTCGATCGGGCAGATACGCAGTATTTT.

The table lists this clone with a few counts. V is TRBV9 and J is TRBJ1-1; 8 positions agree with TRBD1. From germline, CDR1 is SGDLS and CDR2 YYNGEE. V shed 3 bases and J 4 bases; nucleotides not matched to a gene: 5. This CDR3 spans 14 amino acids. This CDR3 reads CASSDRGTGTEAFF. CDR3 DNA: TGTGCCAGCAGCGACAGGGGGACGGGCACTGAAGCTTTCTTT. The entire variable domain, with the rest obtained from reference TRBV9 and TRBJ1-1, is as follows: DSGVTQTPKHLITATGQRVTLRCSPRSGDLSVYWYQQSLDQGLQFLIQYYNGEERAKGNILERFSAQQFPDLHSELNLSSLELGDSALYFCASSDRGTGTEAFFGQGTRLTVV.

CDR3 sequence (DNA): TGTGCCAGCAGCCCCCAGATGAACACTGAAGCTTTCTTT. Protein product: CASSPQMNTEAFF. V gene TRBV4-2 combines with J gene TRBJ1-1, with unresolved D. The germline V gene has CDR1 LGHNA and CDR2 YNFKEQ. Trimming stripped 4 bases from V and 0 bases from J, with 6 bases between. This CDR3 contains 13 residues.

The genes are TRBV27 and TRBJ2-5; tentatively, D is TRBD2 (5 bases). The germline CDR1 and CDR2 sequences are MNHEY and SMNVEV (reference sequence). CDR3 size: 17 residues. The V end was cut by 2 bases, the J end by 1 base, with 17 bases between. The CDR3: CASSLGLAPNTQETQYF. The CDR3 DNA is TGTGCCAGCAGTTTAGGGCTAGCCCCCAATACCCAAGAGACCCAGTACTTC.

V and J are TRBV4-1 and TRBJ2-2; TRBD1 agrees at 8 bases. CDR3 size: 15 residues. Germline V gives CDR1 MGHRA, CDR2 YSYEKL. The junction had 3 bases not matched to a gene; V was cut back by 4 bases and J by 2 bases. CDR3 region: CASSPGQGNTGELFF. The CDR3 bases are TGCGCCAGCAGCCCCGGACAGGGAAACACCGGGGAGCTGTTTTTT.

This clone was recorded once. This chain links TRBV9 with TRBJ2-4; 10 bases line up with TRBD2. CDR3 length: 20 residues. V lost 2 bases and J lost 8; bases outside the gene matches: 22. The germline V gene has CDR1 SGDLS and CDR2 YYNGEE. This CDR3 reads CASSVSGGPSGSGRRDIQYF. The CDR3 bases are TGTGCCAGCAGCGTTTCGGGTGGGCCTAGCGGGAGCGGGCGGAGGGACATTCAGTACTTC.

This chain links TRBV7-2 with TRBJ2-1; D perhaps matches TRBD2 (6 bases). The CDR3 length is 14 residues. V lost 1 base to trimming and J lost 12 bases, with 16 bases between them. CDR1 SGHTA and CDR2 FQGNSA come from the germline V gene. CDR3 coding DNA: TGTGCCAGCAGCTTAGAAAGACTAGTGGTCGGGCAGTTCTTC. As protein: CASSLERLVVGQFF.

V and J are TRBV28 and TRBJ1-5; D is possibly TRBD1 (5 bases). The CDR3 length is 14 residues. The V end lost 1 base, the J end lost 2 bases, and 6 bases lay between the germline ends. Germline V CDR1 and CDR2: MDHEN, SYDVKM. CDR3 sequence: CASSLLQGNQPQHF. The CDR3 DNA reads as TGTGCCAGCAGTTTATTACAGGGCAATCAGCCCCAGCATTTT.

The chain employs TRBV18 and TRBJ1-3; D is perhaps TRBD1 (6 bases). Trimming left V 3 bases short and J 2 bases short, with 14 bases between. The CDR3 length is 16 residues. The germline V gene encodes CDR1 KGHSH and CDR2 LQKENI. The CDR3 coding sequence is TGTGCCAGCTCACCTGGACAGCTTGGAGCTGGAAACACCATATATTTT. Translated, it gives CASSPGQLGAGNTIYF. Combining the CDR3 with reference TRBV18 and TRBJ1-3 gives the whole variable domain NAGVMQNPRHLVRRRGQEARLRCSPMKGHSHVYWYRQLPEEGLKFMVYLQKENIIDESGMPKERFSAEFPKEGPSILRIQQVVRGDSAAYFCASSPGQLGAGNTIYFGEGSWLTVV.

The V gene is TRBV4-1, the J gene TRBJ2-7; 11 bases align to TRBD2. The CDR3 runs to 16 residues. Germline V gene sequence: CDR1 MGHRA, CDR2 YSYEKL. V gave up 4 bases and J gave up 4 bases; unmatched junction bases: 9. The CDR3 nucleotides read TGCGCCAGCAGCCTAGATACTAGCGGGAGATGGTACGAGCAGTACTTC. It is translated as CASSLDTSGRWYEQYF.

The J gene is TRBJ1-5, the V gene TRBV27, with D possibly matching TRBD1 (6 bases). Germline CDR1 is MNHEY and CDR2 is SMNVEV (reference sequence). V lost 7 bases and J 3 bases, leaving 16 bases between the germline ends. This CDR3 region has 15 residues. The CDR3 sequence is CASTPKGQINQPQHF. CDR3 nucleotide sequence: TGTGCCAGCACCCCGAAAGGACAGATCAATCAGCCCCAGCATTTT.

The rearrangement joins TRBV4-3 to TRBJ2-7; 8 nucleotides line up with TRBD1. Germline V gene data show CDR1 as LGHNA and CDR2 as YSLEER. The CDR3 length is 17 residues. Losses at the gene ends were 0 bases for V and 6 bases for J; bases not matched to a gene: 13. CDR3: CASSQDLSHRGNFEQYF. Written as DNA, the CDR3 is TGCGCCAGCAGCCAAGATCTAAGTCACAGGGGGAATTTCGAGCAGTACTTC.

This chain connects TRBV28 to TRBJ1-1; the match to TRBD1 covers 8 bases. The CDR3 runs 14 residues. With V trimmed by 5 bases and J by 0 bases, 2 bases remained unmatched. Germline CDR1 reads MDHEN; CDR2 reads SYDVKM. The CDR3 spells CASSTGGLNTEAFF. The DNA of the CDR3 is TGTGCCAGCAGTACAGGGGGACTGAACACTGAAGCTTTCTTT. Drawing the rest from reference TRBV28 and TRBJ1-1, the complete variable domain is DVKVTQSSRYLVKRTGEKVFLECVQDMDHENMFWYRQDPGLGLRLIYFSYDVKMKEKGDIPEGYSVSREKKERFSLILESASTNQTSMYLCASSTGGLNTEAFFGQGTRLTVV.

This rearrangement joins TRBV6-1 to TRBJ1-1; D remains unclear. Germline loops: CDR1 MNHNS, CDR2 SASEGT. Trimming pared 8 bases from V and 1 base from J, leaving 5 bases between. The CDR3 is 11 amino acids. CDR3 DNA sequence: TGTGCCAGCCCCAGGAACACTGAAGCTTTCTTT. As protein: CASPRNTEAFF.

CDR3 residues: CASSPNGSRREQYF. The CDR3 bases are TGTGCCAGCAGCCCGAACGGGAGTCGGCGGGAGCAGTACTTC. The V and J genes are TRBV27 and TRBJ2-7; D perhaps matches TRBD2 (6 bases). The CDR3 extends over 14 amino acids. V lost 6 bases to trimming and J lost 7 bases, with 19 bases between them. Germline CDR1 and CDR2: MNHEY and SMNVEV (reference sequence).